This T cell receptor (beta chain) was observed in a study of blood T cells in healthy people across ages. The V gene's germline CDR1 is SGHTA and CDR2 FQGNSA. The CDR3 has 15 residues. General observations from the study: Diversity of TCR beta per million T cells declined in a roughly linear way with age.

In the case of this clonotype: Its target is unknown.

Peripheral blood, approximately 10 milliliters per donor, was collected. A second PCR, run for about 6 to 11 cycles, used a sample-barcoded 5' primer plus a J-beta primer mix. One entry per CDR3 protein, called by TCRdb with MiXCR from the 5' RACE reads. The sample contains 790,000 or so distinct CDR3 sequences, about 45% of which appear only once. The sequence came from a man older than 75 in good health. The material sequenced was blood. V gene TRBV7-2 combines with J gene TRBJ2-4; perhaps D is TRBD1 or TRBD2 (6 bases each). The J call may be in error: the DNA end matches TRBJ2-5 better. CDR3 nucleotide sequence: TGTGCCAGCAGCTCATCAGGGTCGGGGGCGGAGACCCAGTACTTC. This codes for CASSSSGSGAETQYF.